This is a list of T cell receptor beta chains from one sample in a study of shared clonotypes between healthy human individuals. The protocol was immunoSEQ multiplex PCR, while the TCRdb copy is restricted to in-frame clones and leaves out a portion. The table has about 2.4 million clones, roughly nine tenths seen once; the top ten hold 0.14%. The sample taken for sequencing was naive CD4+ T cells sorted from blood. The receptors were sampled from a man between 18 and 29 years old in good health. The CDR3 runs from the conserved cysteine through the conserved F or W. The D gene is left open where the match is weak.

CDR3 length	V gene	J gene	D gene	CDR3 DNA	CDR3 protein
12	TRBV2	TRBJ1-1	NA	TGTGCCAGCAGTACATCGGGGACTGAAGCTTTCTTT	CASSTSGTEAFF
16	TRBV6-1	TRBJ2-1	TRBD2	TGTGCCAGCAGTGAAGCTAGCGGGAGGGCTTTCAATGAGCAGTTCTTC	CASSEASGRAFNEQFF
14	TRBV28	TRBJ2-2	NA	TGTGCCAGCAGTTTAGGACAGAACACCGGGGAGCTGTTTTTT	CASSLGQNTGELFF
14	TRBV10-3	TRBJ2-7	TRBD2	TGTGCCATCAGCGGACTAGCGGGCGGGTACGAGCAGTACTTC	CAISGLAGGYEQYF
15	TRBV5-4	TRBJ2-3	TRBD2	TGTGCCAGCAGCCCCGGGACTAGCGGGACCGATACGCAGTATTTT	CASSPGTSGTDTQYF
13	TRBV18	TRBJ2-3	NA	TGTGCCAGCTCACCAGGCCATCCTGATACGCAGTATTTT	CASSPGHPDTQYF
12	TRBV29-1	TRBJ2-7	NA	TGCAGCGTTGCGGGCGACAGCTACGAGCAGTACTTC	CSVAGDSYEQYF
15	TRBV5-6	TRBJ1-5	NA	TGTGCCAGCAGCTTGCGGGGGAGCAGCAATCAGCCCCAGCATTTT	CASSLRGSSNQPQHF
15	TRBV10-2	TRBJ1-1	TRBD1	TGCGCCAGCAGTGATTGGGACAGGTTGAACACTGAAGCTTTCTTT	CASSDWDRLNTEAFF
14	TRBV29-1	TRBJ1-2	TRBD1	TGCAGCGTTGAGGGACAGGGATGGGGCTATGGCTACACCTTC	CSVEGQGWGYGYTF
15	TRBV5-4	TRBJ2-7	NA	TGTGCCAGCAGCTGGGGAGGTGGCTCGGACTACGAGCAGTACTTC	CASSWGGGSDYEQYF
14	TRBV18	TRBJ2-1	NA	TGTGCCAGCTCACCACAGGGGATAGACAATGAGCAGTTCTTC	CASSPQGIDNEQFF
15	TRBV6-1	TRBJ2-2	NA	TGTGCCAGCAGGGAACATCCGTTGGGAGCTGGGGAGCTGTTTTTT	CASREHPLGAGELFF
13	TRBV19	TRBJ2-7	NA	TGTGCCAGTAGTATCCCCCTGAGCTACGAGCAGTACTTC	CASSIPLSYEQYF
18	TRBV5-8	TRBJ2-7	TRBD2	TGTGCCAGCAGCTTGCCCCGGGGACTAGCGGGGGGCCGACACGAGCAGTACTTC	CASSLPRGLAGGRHEQYF
15	TRBV5-4	TRBJ2-1	NA	TGTGCCAGCAGCTTGGTTGGAGGGGGCTACAATGAGCAGTTCTTC	CASSLVGGGYNEQFF
12	TRBV28	TRBJ2-1	NA	TGTGCCAGTGAACGCCTAAACAATGAGCAGTTCTTC	CASERLNNEQFF